This TCR beta chain was sequenced in a study of beta chain features in type 1 diabetes. Study-level information: The samples had approximately 110 million sorted cells examined in all. Whole-study results and caveats: VDJ junctions in type 1 diabetes patients carried more deletions and fewer insertions. Within each of all four CD4+ subsets, Type 1 diabetes patients had TCRB CDR3s that were moderately but significantly shorter. TCRB repertoires of naive, central memory and Treg cells appeared more similar among patients than among healthy donors.

Each of the CD4+ naive, central memory, regulatory and stem cell-like memory populations was sorted via CD45RO/CCR7/CD25/CD127/CD95/CD27. Germline V gene sequence: CDR1 WSHSY, CDR2 SAAADI. The V and J ends lost 3 bases and 6 bases respectively, with 3 bases between them. This CDR3 has 11 residues. About this clone: What it binds is unknown.

All of the isolated RNA was reverse transcribed, so expressed TCRB transcripts were sequenced. Clones were sequenced by immunoSEQ multiplex PCR, and TCRdb holds only the in-frame ones, with some missing. The sample holds approximately 730,000 clones, over 10% seen once. The receptor comes from a young man with type 1 diabetes. Sequenced input: naive CD4+ T cells from blood. This chain links TRBV10-2 with TRBJ1-5; D is unresolved. CDR3 residues: CASSEGQPQHF. The CDR3 DNA sequence: TGCGCCAGCAGTGAAGGTCAGCCCCAGCATTTT.